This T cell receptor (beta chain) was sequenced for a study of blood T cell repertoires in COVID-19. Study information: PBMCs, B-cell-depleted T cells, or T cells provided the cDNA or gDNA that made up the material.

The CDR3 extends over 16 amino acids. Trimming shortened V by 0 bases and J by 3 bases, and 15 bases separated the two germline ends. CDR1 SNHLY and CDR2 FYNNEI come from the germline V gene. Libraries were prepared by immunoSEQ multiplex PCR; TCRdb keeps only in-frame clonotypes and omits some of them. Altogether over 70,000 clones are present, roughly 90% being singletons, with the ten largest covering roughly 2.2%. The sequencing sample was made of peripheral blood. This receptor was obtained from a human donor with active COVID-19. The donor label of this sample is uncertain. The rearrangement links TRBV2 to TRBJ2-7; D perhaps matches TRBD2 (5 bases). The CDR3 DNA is TGTGCCAGCAGTGAAGCTATTGAGGGTTTTAGCTACGAGCAGTACTTC. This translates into CASSEAIEGFSYEQYF.